This is a list of T cell receptor beta chains from one sample in a study of blood T cell repertoires in COVID-19. The method was immunoSEQ multiplex PCR; TCRdb's version includes in-frame clones alone and lacks a portion of them. The data show 150,000 to 200,000 clones, with about 81% seen just once and roughly 10% held by the top ten. Sequenced: peripheral blood. The receptors were sampled from a woman older than 75 with COVID-19, enrolled during active disease. Both conserved end residues are part of each CDR3. Fields, in order: J gene, CDR3 length, D gene, V gene, clone size, CDR3 protein, CDR3 DNA. The D gene is left open where the match is weak. Size values are once, few and many counts, or a class for expanded clones, and some rows have none.

j_gene: TRBJ2-3; len: 17; d_gene: TRBD2; v_gene: TRBV3-1/TRBV3-2; abundance: -; CDR3aa: CASSQAGRGEDGDTQYF; CDR3nt: TGTGCCAGCAGCCAGGCTGGGCGGGGGGAGGATGGGGATACGCAGTATTTT
j_gene: TRBJ2-5; len: 13; d_gene: -; v_gene: TRBV19; abundance: -; CDR3aa: CASSIGLQETQYF; CDR3nt: TGTGCCAGTAGTATAGGCCTCCAGGAGACCCAGTACTTC
j_gene: TRBJ1-2; len: 13; d_gene: -; v_gene: TRBV19; abundance: -; CDR3aa: CASSIGRRNGYTF; CDR3nt: TGTGCCAGTAGTATTGGCAGGAGGAATGGCTACACCTTC
j_gene: TRBJ2-7; len: 15; d_gene: -; v_gene: TRBV6-6; abundance: -; CDR3aa: CASSYRGGGFYEQYF; CDR3nt: TGTGCCAGCAGTTACAGGGGCGGGGGCTTTTACGAGCAGTACTTC
j_gene: TRBJ2-2; len: 15; d_gene: TRBD1; v_gene: TRBV5-4; abundance: -; CDR3aa: CASSLKTGESGELFF; CDR3nt: TGTGCCAGCAGCTTAAAGACAGGGGAGTCCGGGGAGCTGTTTTTT
j_gene: TRBJ1-5; len: 14; d_gene: -; v_gene: TRBV6-1; abundance: -; CDR3aa: CASSEGAFGQPQHF; CDR3nt: TGTGCCAGCAGTGAAGGGGCGTTTGGGCAGCCCCAGCATTTT
j_gene: TRBJ2-1; len: 11; d_gene: -; v_gene: TRBV24-1; abundance: -; CDR3aa: CATGWRAEQFF; CDR3nt: TGTGCCACCGGTTGGAGGGCAGAGCAGTTCTTC
j_gene: TRBJ2-5; len: 13; d_gene: -; v_gene: TRBV19; abundance: -; CDR3aa: CASSNRRGETQYF; CDR3nt: TGTGCCAGTAGTAACCGCCGGGGGGAGACCCAGTACTTC
j_gene: TRBJ2-2; len: 15; d_gene: -; v_gene: TRBV13; abundance: once; CDR3aa: CASSRTERVAGELFF; CDR3nt: TGTGCCAGCAGCCGGACAGAGAGGGTAGCCGGGGAGCTGTTTTTT
j_gene: TRBJ1-4; len: 13; d_gene: -; v_gene: TRBV14; abundance: -; CDR3aa: CASSAQLDEKLFF; CDR3nt: TGTGCCAGCAGCGCTCAGTTGGATGAAAAACTGTTTTTT
j_gene: TRBJ2-1; len: 16; d_gene: -; v_gene: TRBV3-1/TRBV3-2; abundance: -; CDR3aa: CASSQDFVGVYTEQFF; CDR3nt: TGTGCCAGCAGCCAAGATTTTGTCGGGGTTTACACTGAGCAGTTCTTC
j_gene: TRBJ1-2; len: 15; d_gene: -; v_gene: TRBV19; abundance: few; CDR3aa: CASSIDGDGSYGYTF; CDR3nt: TGTGCCAGTAGTATAGATGGAGACGGTTCCTATGGCTACACCTTC
j_gene: TRBJ1-3; len: 15; d_gene: -; v_gene: TRBV28; abundance: -; CDR3aa: CASSEAGSLGNTIYF; CDR3nt: TGTGCCAGCAGTGAGGCTGGATCACTCGGAAACACCATATATTTT
j_gene: TRBJ1-1; len: 15; d_gene: -; v_gene: TRBV28; abundance: -; CDR3aa: CASSLPPTANTEAFF; CDR3nt: TGTGCCAGCAGTTTACCGCCAACAGCGAACACTGAAGCTTTCTTT
j_gene: TRBJ2-3; len: 15; d_gene: -; v_gene: TRBV11-2; abundance: -; CDR3aa: CASSWGLPSTDTQYF; CDR3nt: TGTGCCAGCAGCTGGGGCCTACCTAGCACAGATACGCAGTATTTT
j_gene: TRBJ1-1; len: 17; d_gene: TRBD1; v_gene: TRBV9; abundance: -; CDR3aa: CASSEGQGATLNTEAFF; CDR3nt: TGTGCCAGCAGCGAGGGACAGGGGGCGACTCTGAACACTGAAGCTTTCTTT
j_gene: TRBJ2-1; len: 15; d_gene: -; v_gene: TRBV5-1; abundance: -; CDR3aa: CASRERQATYNEQFF; CDR3nt: TGCGCCAGCAGGGAGCGACAGGCCACCTACAATGAGCAGTTCTTC
j_gene: TRBJ2-1; len: 14; d_gene: -; v_gene: TRBV4-1; abundance: once; CDR3aa: CASSRSGSYNEQFF; CDR3nt: TGCGCCAGCAGCAGGAGCGGCTCCTACAATGAGCAGTTCTTC
j_gene: TRBJ2-1; len: 17; d_gene: -; v_gene: TRBV4-2; abundance: -; CDR3aa: CASSQGASRGLHNEQFF; CDR3nt: TGTGCCAGCAGCCAGGGTGCCTCTAGGGGTTTACACAATGAGCAGTTCTTC
j_gene: TRBJ2-5; len: 16; d_gene: TRBD2; v_gene: TRBV28; abundance: -; CDR3aa: CASSTSLAGIQETQYF; CDR3nt: TGTGCCAGCAGTACCTCGCTAGCGGGGATACAAGAGACCCAGTACTTC
j_gene: TRBJ2-7; len: 14; d_gene: TRBD1; v_gene: TRBV24-1; abundance: -; CDR3aa: CATSWDRENYEQYF; CDR3nt: TGTGCCACCTCCTGGGACAGGGAGAACTACGAGCAGTACTTC
j_gene: TRBJ1-1; len: 14; d_gene: TRBD1; v_gene: TRBV5-1; abundance: -; CDR3aa: CASSWTGRDTEAFF; CDR3nt: TGCGCCAGCAGCTGGACAGGGAGGGACACTGAAGCTTTCTTT
j_gene: TRBJ2-7; len: 12; d_gene: -; v_gene: TRBV29-1; abundance: -; CDR3aa: CSVGQDSYEQYF; CDR3nt: TGCAGCGTTGGCCAGGACTCCTACGAGCAGTACTTC
j_gene: TRBJ2-7; len: 16; d_gene: TRBD2; v_gene: TRBV10-3; abundance: -; CDR3aa: CAISEPPGLAGDEQYF; CDR3nt: TGTGCCATCAGTGAACCCCCGGGACTAGCAGGAGACGAGCAGTACTTC
j_gene: TRBJ1-3; len: 15; d_gene: -; v_gene: TRBV6-1; abundance: -; CDR3aa: CASSENRQVGNTIYF; CDR3nt: TGTGCCAGCAGTGAAAATCGGCAGGTTGGAAACACCATATATTTT
j_gene: TRBJ1-1; len: 14; d_gene: -; v_gene: TRBV19; abundance: -; CDR3aa: CARGYRHGNTEAFF; CDR3nt: TGTGCCCGGGGGTATCGACATGGGAACACTGAAGCTTTCTTT
j_gene: TRBJ2-5; len: 16; d_gene: TRBD2; v_gene: TRBV10-3; abundance: -; CDR3aa: CAISERQRGGKETQYF; CDR3nt: TGTGCCATCAGTGAGCGCCAGCGGGGTGGAAAAGAGACCCAGTACTTC
j_gene: TRBJ1-2; len: 14; d_gene: -; v_gene: TRBV4-2; abundance: -; CDR3aa: CASSQVNLDYGYTF; CDR3nt: TGTGCCAGCAGCCAAGTAAACTTGGACTATGGCTACACCTTC
j_gene: TRBJ2-3; len: 18; d_gene: TRBD2; v_gene: TRBV5-1; abundance: -; CDR3aa: CASSLSGSGTNQLRAQYF; CDR3nt: TGCGCCAGCAGCTTGAGTGGGTCCGGGACTAACCAATTAAGGGCGCAGTATTTT
j_gene: TRBJ2-1; len: 15; d_gene: -; v_gene: TRBV21-1; abundance: -; CDR3aa: CASSQSDLAGDEQFF; CDR3nt: TGTGCCAGCAGCCAAAGTGATCTAGCGGGAGATGAGCAGTTCTTC
j_gene: TRBJ2-5; len: 15; d_gene: -; v_gene: TRBV28; abundance: -; CDR3aa: CASSLSVGLGETQYF; CDR3nt: TGTGCCAGCAGTTTGTCGGTAGGCCTCGGGGAGACCCAGTACTTC
j_gene: TRBJ1-1; len: 13; d_gene: TRBD1; v_gene: TRBV18; abundance: -; CDR3aa: CASSRDSYTEAFF; CDR3nt: TGTGCCAGCTCCCGGGACAGCTACACTGAAGCTTTCTTT
j_gene: TRBJ1-1; len: 15; d_gene: -; v_gene: TRBV12-5; abundance: -; CDR3aa: CASEPLGGGITEAFF; CDR3nt: TGTGCTAGTGAACCGCTGGGGGGAGGGATCACTGAAGCTTTCTTT
j_gene: TRBJ1-2; len: 12; d_gene: -; v_gene: TRBV7-9; abundance: -; CDR3aa: CASSQIPLPEDF; CDR3nt: TGTGCCAGCAGCCAAATTCCCCTCCCCGAGGACTTC
j_gene: TRBJ1-5; len: 15; d_gene: -; v_gene: TRBV6-5; abundance: few; CDR3aa: CASSAGLYSNQPQHF; CDR3nt: TGTGCCAGCTCGGCAGGTCTCTATAGCAATCAGCCCCAGCATTTT
j_gene: TRBJ2-2; len: 15; d_gene: TRBD1; v_gene: TRBV11-1; abundance: -; CDR3aa: CASSLGDRATGELFF; CDR3nt: TGTGCCAGCAGCTTAGGGGACAGGGCTACCGGGGAGCTGTTTTTT
j_gene: TRBJ2-5; len: 16; d_gene: -; v_gene: TRBV5-6; abundance: -; CDR3aa: CASSLKSATGWETQYF; CDR3nt: TGTGCCAGCAGCTTGAAATCAGCCACAGGGTGGGAGACCCAGTACTTC
j_gene: TRBJ2-2; len: 18; d_gene: TRBD1; v_gene: TRBV11-2; abundance: -; CDR3aa: CASSHVPGTGTNTGELFF; CDR3nt: TGTGCCAGCAGCCACGTCCCCGGGACAGGGACTAACACCGGGGAGCTGTTTTTT
j_gene: TRBJ2-1; len: 14; d_gene: TRBD2; v_gene: TRBV11-2; abundance: -; CDR3aa: CASSSTRTSGSTVF; CDR3nt: TGTGCCAGCAGCTCGACCAGGACTAGCGGGAGTACGGTCTTC
j_gene: TRBJ2-7; len: 12; d_gene: -; v_gene: TRBV5-4; abundance: -; CDR3aa: CASSSSSYEQYF; CDR3nt: TGTGCCAGCAGCTCGAGCTCCTACGAGCAGTACTTC
j_gene: TRBJ2-3; len: 16; d_gene: TRBD2; v_gene: TRBV7-3; abundance: -; CDR3aa: CASSPGSGGHTDTQYF; CDR3nt: TGTGCCAGCAGCCCAGGTAGCGGGGGGCACACAGATACGCAGTATTTT
j_gene: TRBJ2-1; len: 17; d_gene: -; v_gene: TRBV19; abundance: -; CDR3aa: CASSTNGLDWIYNEQFF; CDR3nt: TGTGCCAGTAGTACTAATGGGCTGGACTGGATCTACAATGAGCAGTTCTTC
j_gene: TRBJ2-7; len: 11; d_gene: -; v_gene: TRBV7-3; abundance: few; CDR3aa: CASGLGGEQYF; CDR3nt: TGTGCCAGCGGACTTGGAGGCGAGCAGTACTTC
j_gene: TRBJ2-3; len: 17; d_gene: TRBD2; v_gene: TRBV6-6; abundance: -; CDR3aa: CASSLKRTSGGTDTQYF; CDR3nt: TGTGCCAGCAGTCTAAAGAGGACTAGCGGTGGCACAGATACGCAGTATTTT
j_gene: TRBJ2-7; len: 15; d_gene: TRBD2; v_gene: TRBV11-2; abundance: -; CDR3aa: CASSLTSGVPYEQYF; CDR3nt: TGTGCCAGCAGCTTGACTAGCGGGGTTCCCTACGAGCAGTACTTC
j_gene: TRBJ2-7; len: 15; d_gene: TRBD1; v_gene: TRBV7-9; abundance: once; CDR3aa: CASSLGGTGFYEQYF; CDR3nt: TGTGCCAGCAGCTTAGGGGGGACAGGGTTCTACGAGCAGTACTTC
j_gene: TRBJ2-3; len: 16; d_gene: TRBD2; v_gene: TRBV5-4; abundance: -; CDR3aa: CASSSRGGGLLDTQYF; CDR3nt: TGTGCCAGCAGCTCTCGCGGGGGGGGCCTATTGGATACGCAGTATTTT
j_gene: TRBJ2-5; len: 14; d_gene: TRBD1; v_gene: TRBV6-5; abundance: once; CDR3aa: CASRPPGQQETQYF; CDR3nt: TGTGCCAGCAGGCCGCCGGGACAGCAAGAGACCCAGTACTTC
j_gene: TRBJ1-2; len: 16; d_gene: TRBD1; v_gene: TRBV7-2; abundance: -; CDR3aa: CASSWPGQANNYGYTF; CDR3nt: TGTGCCAGCAGCTGGCCGGGACAGGCAAATAACTATGGCTACACCTTC
j_gene: TRBJ2-7; len: 16; d_gene: TRBD2; v_gene: TRBV27; abundance: -; CDR3aa: CASSALAGAVTYEQYF; CDR3nt: TGTGCCAGCAGTGCACTAGCGGGGGCCGTAACCTACGAGCAGTACTTC